This TCR beta chain is from a study of a mutant IDH1 vaccine in newly diagnosed glioma. Study in general: Patients received eight vaccinations in weeks 1, 3, 5, 7, 11, 15, 19, 23. Pretreatment consisted of radiotherapy, temozolomide, or both, with most receiving both. Treated patients were approximately 62% male, about 38% female, mean age roughly 40 years.

The time point: week 23, last vaccination. The investigators gave 300 ug of mutant IDH1 20-mer peptide in each vaccine dose, together with topical imiquimod. The CDR3 totals 16 residues. V shed 1 base and J shed 8 bases, with 17 bases lying between them. Germline V gene data show CDR1 as SGHVS and CDR2 as FQNEAQ. Profiled with immunoSEQ multiplex PCR; TCRdb holds only in-frame clones, not every one. The data contain about 44,000 clones, 80% to 95% of them singletons. For this clone: Its antigen is undetermined.

This chain links TRBV7-8 with TRBJ1-4; weak D call: TRBD1 (5 bases). Sequencing used PBMCs, obtained from a glioma patient whose treatment included an IDH1 peptide vaccine. The origin of this receptor is a man aged 50 or older with glioma. DNA of the CDR3: TGTGCCAGCAGCTTAGAGCGGGGGGAGAGGAGCGAAAAACTGTTTTTT. It specifies CASSLERGERSEKLFF.